The sequence of this T cell receptor beta chain was determined in a study of graft-versus-host responses after intestinal transplantation. Assay used: immunoSEQ multiplex PCR; TCRdb lists only in-frame clones, some missing. Among some 5,000 clones listed, around 76% were seen once. Intraepithelial lymphocytes and lamina propria lymphocytes were released through processing of graft tissue. Germline V gene sequence: CDR1 MGHRA, CDR2 YSYEKL. V lost 0 bases, J lost 5 bases, and 7 bases lay in between. This CDR3 has 14 residues. This clonotype originated in a human patient who received an intestinal transplant, so some T cells may come from the graft donor. V gene TRBV4-1 combines with J gene TRBJ2-2; D is perhaps TRBD2 (6 bases). Sequencing was performed on ileum tissue, taken approximately 230 days after intestinal transplant. DNA of the CDR3: TGCGCCAGCAGCCAAGAGGGGGGAACCGGGGAGCTGTTTTTT. Its protein is CASSQEGGTGELFF.